Each of the 26 T cell receptor beta chains below was sequenced from the same sample in a study of HIV-infected patients and healthy controls. Reverse transcription used 450 to 500 ng RNA and constant-region primers for alpha and beta. Using multiplexing indices, alpha and beta chain libraries were generated apart by chain-specific third strand synthesis. TCRdb called the 5' RACE reads again in MiXCR, with one record for every CDR3 protein. Among 3,500 to 5,500 distinct CDR3 sequences listed, around 5.2% were seen once. Roughly three months, about 14 weeks, into antiretroviral therapy, follow-up blood was collected. Whole blood was used without fractionation, so all unsorted peripheral T cells were included. The sample consisted of blood, taken during antiretroviral therapy. The receptors stem from an adult with HIV infection.

This clonotype is labeled as medium-sized. The V gene is TRBV27, the J gene TRBJ1-5; D gene ambiguous. Trimming stripped 0 bases from V and 6 bases from J, with 6 bases between. This CDR3 is built from 13 residues. The germline V gene encodes CDR1 MNHEY and CDR2 SMNVEV (reference sequence). CDR3: CASSLSSLQPQHF. The CDR3 region has the DNA TGTGCCAGCAGTTTATCTAGCCTTCAGCCCCAGCATTTT.

In this sample, this clonotype is medium-sized. The chain combines TRBV12-3 or TRBV12-4 with TRBJ2-1, with TRBD1 matching 8 bases. CDR3 length: 15 residues. Unmatched junction bases numbered 6, after V lost 5 bases and J lost 3 bases. The CDR3 DNA reads as TGTGCCAGCAGTCCCGGGACAGGACACTACAATGAGCAGTTCTTC. Translation: CASSPGTGHYNEQFF.

V gene TRBV14 combines with J gene TRBJ2-5; D might be TRBD2 (6 bases). V was shortened by 0 bases and J by 2 bases, with 13 bases between the two germline ends. The CDR3 is made up of 16 amino acids. The germline CDR1 and CDR2 sequences are SGHDN and FVKESK. This chain's CDR3 is CASSQERRGRQETQYF. CDR3 nucleotides: TGTGCCAGCAGCCAAGAGAGGAGGGGCAGGCAAGAGACCCAGTACTTC.

By share of the sample, this clonotype is medium-sized. This rearrangement joins TRBV7-3 to TRBJ2-6, with D possibly being TRBD2 (5 bases). The CDR3 is 13 amino acids. CDR1 and CDR2 from the germline V gene are SGHTA and FQGTGA. V lost 0 bases and J lost 9, with 6 bases in between. CDR3 sequence (DNA): TGTGCCAGCAGCTTAACGGGGAGCAACGTCCTGACTTTC. The encoded protein is CASSLTGSNVLTF.

This clonotype was seen more than once but under ten times. V usage is TRBV6-2 or TRBV6-3 and J usage is TRBJ2-3; D remains unclear. Germline CDR1 and CDR2: MNHEY and SVGEGT. Trimming shortened V by 5 bases and J by 4 bases, and 7 bases separated the two germline ends. The CDR3 has 12 residues. CDR3: CASSPLADTQYF. The DNA of the CDR3 is TGTGCCAGCAGTCCGCTAGCAGATACGCAGTATTTT.

By sample fraction, this clonotype is medium-sized. The chain has TRBV6-5 and TRBJ2-7; D is undetermined. Germline V gives CDR1 MNHEY, CDR2 SVGAGI. Trimming cost V 2 bases and J 5 bases, with 4 bases left between them. There are 11 residues in the CDR3. In DNA form, the CDR3 reads TGTGCCAGCAGTTACGGTGACGAGCAGTACTTC. Amino acids: CASSYGDEQYF.

The sample holds a few counts of this clonotype. The chain links TRBV3-1 to TRBJ2-1; no firm D call. Germline loops: CDR1 LGHDT, CDR2 YNNKEL (reference sequence). This CDR3 is 12 amino acids long. V was trimmed by 1 base and J by 13 bases, leaving 11 bases between them. The CDR3 DNA follows: TGTGCCAGCAGCCAAGTCGCAGCTCATCAGTTCTTC. It translates to CASSQVAAHQFF.

This clonotype came up many times. The rearrangement joins TRBV28 to TRBJ1-1; no clear D gene. CDR1 and CDR2 (germline): MDHEN, SYDVKM. Trimming pared 1 base from V and 1 base from J, leaving 7 bases between. This CDR3 has 14 amino acids. The CDR3 DNA reads TGTGCCAGCAGTTTATTTCTGGGGAACACTGAAGCTTTCTTT. Translated, it gives CASSLFLGNTEAFF.

This clonotype is categorized as medium-sized. The chain joins TRBV6-1 to TRBJ1-6; 8 bases map to TRBD1. Trimming took 6 bases from V and 8 from J; bases not matched to a gene: 12. Per germline, CDR1 MNHNS and CDR2 SASEGT. This CDR3 has 16 residues. The CDR3 sequence is CASSGQGLPFYSPLHF. CDR3 bases: TGTGCCAGCAGCGGACAGGGACTTCCCTTTTATTCACCCCTCCACTTT.

This clonotype was seen ten or more times. As DNA, the CDR3 is TGTGCCAGCAGCCAACCAGGGTGGAACACTGAAGCTTTCTTT. It encodes CASSQPGWNTEAFF. The rearrangement links TRBV14 to TRBJ1-1; tentatively, D is TRBD1 (5 bases). Per the germline V gene, CDR1 is SGHDN and CDR2 is FVKESK. V dropped 2 bases and J dropped 1 base, with 8 bases sitting between them. The CDR3 consists of 14 residues.

This clonotype is medium-sized within its sample. The chain uses TRBV21-1 and TRBJ2-1; TRBD2 is the table's D call and was not checked against the DNA. TRBV21-1 is classified as a pseudogene. The CDR3 runs to 19 residues. CDR3 sequence reads: CASTTRTSGRISLNNEQFF. CDR3 in DNA: TGTGCCAGCACCACACGGACTAGCGGGAGGATTTCCCTAAACAATGAGCAGTTCTTC.

This clonotype qualifies as medium-sized. The chain has TRBV19 and TRBJ2-2; 9 bases fit TRBD1. This CDR3 comprises 16 residues. Per the germline V gene, CDR1 is LNHDA and CDR2 is SQIVND (reference sequence). Trimming removed 7 bases from V and 6 bases from J; junction bases left unmatched: 12. The CDR3, as DNA: TGTGCCAGTAAACCATCCGGGACAGGGTGGGCCGGGGAGCTGTTTTTT. Its translation: CASKPSGTGWAGELFF. Using reference TRBV19 and TRBJ2-2 for the parts outside the CDR3, the full variable domain is DGGITQSPKYLFRKEGQNVTLSCEQNLNHDAMYWYRQDPGQGLRLIYYSQIVNDFQKGDIAEGYSVSREKKESFPLTVTSAQKNPTAFYLCASKPSGTGWAGELFFGEGSRLTVL.

The gene calls are TRBV5-4 and TRBJ1-2; D is possibly TRBD1 (5 bases). The CDR3 is 16 amino acids. V lost 0 bases, J lost 4 bases, and 16 bases lay in between. Germline V CDR1 and CDR2: SGHNT, YYREEE (reference sequence). This chain's CDR3 is CASSLDVRQTIYGYTF. The CDR3, as DNA: TGTGCCAGCAGCTTGGATGTACGACAGACAATCTATGGCTACACCTTC. Together with reference TRBV5-4 and TRBJ1-2, the CDR3 gives the full variable domain: ETGVTQSPTHLIKTRGQQVTLRCSSQSGHNTVSWYQQALGQGPQFIFQYYREEENGRGNFPPRFSGLQFPNYSSELNVNALELDDSALYLCASSLDVRQTIYGYTFGSGTRLTVV.

This clonotype rates as medium-sized. The V call is TRBV19, the J call TRBJ2-3, with D unresolved. The CDR3 runs to 16 residues. Deletions cut 3 bases from V and 1 base from J, with 14 bases between. CDR1 and CDR2 from the germline V gene are LNHDA and SQIVND (reference sequence). This CDR3 reads CASSIPRTYGTDTQYF. For the CDR3, the DNA is TGTGCCAGTAGTATTCCAAGGACCTACGGCACAGATACGCAGTATTTT.

This clonotype is labeled medium-sized. The V call is TRBV2, the J call TRBJ1-1, with TRBD1 matching 12 bases. V lost 9 bases, J lost 11 bases, and 13 bases stayed unmatched. The CDR3 length is 14 residues. Germline-derived CDR1 and CDR2 are SNHLY and FYNNEI. In DNA, the CDR3 is TGTGCCAGTGCGGGAGGGACAGGGGGCAGGCCCGCTTTCTTT. This codes for CASAGGTGGRPAFF.

By sample fraction, this clonotype is medium-sized. V is TRBV7-8 and J is TRBJ2-3; 13 bases align to TRBD2. J gave up 6 bases and V 2 bases, and 23 bases lay outside the gene matches. The V gene's germline CDR1 is SGHVS and CDR2 FQNEAQ. The length of the CDR3 is 22 residues. CDR3 nucleotide sequence: TGTGCCAGCAGCTTACCCCAGGAGGGACTAGCGGGGAGCCTCCAACCTTCGGATACGCAGTATTTT. Translation gives CASSLPQEGLAGSLQPSDTQYF.

This clonotype occurred many times. The chain carries TRBV28 and TRBJ1-5; D may be TRBD1 (5 bases). CDR1 is MDHEN, CDR2 SYDVKM, per germline. This CDR3 has 14 residues. V was cut by 7 bases and J by 0 bases, with 10 bases left in between. The CDR3 sequence: CASNQDISNQPQHF. The DNA of the CDR3 is TGTGCCAGCAACCAGGACATTAGCAATCAGCCCCAGCATTTT.

This clonotype was found many times. The CDR3 here is CASSSVSMDTGELFF. The CDR3 nucleotides read TGTGCCAGCAGTTCCGTTAGCATGGACACCGGGGAGCTGTTTTTT. The rearrangement uses TRBV12-3 or TRBV12-4 and TRBJ2-2; no reliable D call. The CDR3 length is 15 residues. The V end lost 4 bases, the J end lost 3 bases, and 12 bases lay between the germline ends.

Relative to its sample, this clonotype is large (0.1 to 1%). The rearrangement joins TRBV19 to TRBJ1-5; D ambiguous. CDR1 and CDR2 from the germline V gene are LNHDA and SQIVND (reference sequence). Trimming took 3 bases from V and 5 from J, leaving 8 bases between them. The CDR3 loop spans 13 amino acids. This CDR3 is CASSMAVHQPQHF. CDR3 DNA: TGTGCCAGTAGTATGGCTGTCCATCAGCCCCAGCATTTT. The full variable domain, completed using reference TRBV19 and TRBJ1-5, is DGGITQSPKYLFRKEGQNVTLSCEQNLNHDAMYWYRQDPGQGLRLIYYSQIVNDFQKGDIAEGYSVSREKKESFPLTVTSAQKNPTAFYLCASSMAVHQPQHFGDGTRLSIL.

This clonotype is labeled as medium-sized. The rearrangement uses TRBV20-1 and TRBJ1-1; 9 positions agree with TRBD1. CDR1 and CDR2 from the germline V gene are DFQATT and SNEGSKA (reference sequence). The CDR3 sequence is 15 residues long. Trimming at V came to 0 bases and at J to 2 bases, leaving 4 bases not matched to a gene. This chain's CDR3 is CSARDPGQGNTEAFF. The CDR3 DNA reads TGCAGTGCTAGAGATCCGGGACAGGGAAACACTGAAGCTTTCTTT.

Many counts were recorded for this clonotype. The chain links TRBV20-1 to TRBJ2-3; 9 nucleotides match TRBD2. Trimming removed 3 bases from V and 3 bases from J; junction bases left unmatched: 13. The V gene's germline CDR1 is DFQATT and CDR2 SNEGSKA (reference sequence). This CDR3 contains 17 residues. The DNA for the CDR3 is TGCAGTGCTAGTGGCCTAGCGGGGCACCACCCGACAGATACGCAGTATTTT. Translation gives CSASGLAGHHPTDTQYF.

This clonotype was seen a few times. The genes are TRBV10-3 and TRBJ2-5, with 15 bases lining up with TRBD2. J gave up 3 bases and V 6 bases, and 5 bases lay outside the gene matches. This CDR3 comprises 16 residues. CDR1 is ENHRY and CDR2 is SYGVKD in the germline V gene. Here the CDR3 DNA reads TGTGCCATCAGCCCCGGGACTAGCGGGGGGAAAGAGACCCAGTACTTC. It translates to CAISPGTSGGKETQYF.

In this sample, this clonotype turned up many times. The chain combines TRBV7-9 with TRBJ2-1; D unresolved. V was trimmed by 5 bases and J by 6 bases, leaving 11 bases between them. Germline-derived CDR1 and CDR2 are SEHNR and FQNEAQ (reference sequence). The CDR3 extends over 13 amino acids. In DNA, the CDR3 is TGTGCCAGCAGCCTCGACCAGTTCAATGAGCAGTTCTTC. Protein: CASSLDQFNEQFF. The entire variable domain, with the rest obtained from reference TRBV7-9 and TRBJ2-1, is as follows: DTGVSQNPRHKITKRGQNVTFRCDPISEHNRLYWYRQTLGQGPEFLTYFQNEAQLEKSRLLSDRFSAERPKGSFSTLEIQRTEQGDSAMYLCASSLDQFNEQFFGPGTRLTVL.

This clonotype was found many times. The chain carries TRBV5-6 and TRBJ1-6; D possibly corresponds to TRBD1 (5 bases). This CDR3 has 17 amino acids. The germline gives CDR1 SGHDT, CDR2 YYEEEE. V lost 3 bases and J lost 0, with 13 bases in between. CDR3 residues: CASSSGRTSSYNSPLHF. The CDR3 nucleotides read TGTGCCAGCAGCTCGGGGCGTACAAGCTCCTATAATTCACCCCTCCACTTT.

This chain's CDR3 is CASSPTGQPTDTQYF. In nucleotides, the CDR3 is TGTGCCAGCAGCCCAACGGGACAGCCTACAGATACGCAGTATTTT. The V and J genes are TRBV7-2 and TRBJ2-3; 7 nucleotides align to TRBD1. V gave up 5 bases and J gave up 3 bases; unmatched junction bases: 8. Germline-derived CDR1 and CDR2 are SGHTA and FQGNSA. The CDR3 is 15 residues long.

This clonotype was picked up many times. This chain uses TRBV7-8 with TRBJ2-7, with 12 bases fitting TRBD1. The germline CDR1 and CDR2 sequences are SGHVS and FQNEAQ. This CDR3 comprises 14 residues. The V gene end was trimmed by 5 bases and the J gene end by 7 bases; junction bases not matched to a gene: 6. CDR3 residues: CASSRDRGPGEQYF. CDR3 DNA: TGTGCCAGCAGCCGGGACAGGGGGCCTGGTGAGCAGTACTTC.